One and the same sample provided the 20 T cell receptor beta chains below, sequenced in a study of siplizumab effects on memory and regulatory T cells. Using immunoSEQ multiplex PCR, the repertoire was profiled, and TCRdb retains in-frame clones only, with some absent. This table holds about 46,000 clones, roughly 92% found once. Sequencing input: CD8+ T cells sorted from blood. The origin of the receptors is a human donor in good health.

V and J are TRBV7-6 and TRBJ2-7; D is unresolved. The V gene lost 1 base and the J gene lost 3 bases, with 7 bases spanning the gap. CDR1 SGHVS and CDR2 FNYEAQ come from the germline V gene. The CDR3 sequence is 13 residues long. The CDR3: CASSLGDLYEQYF. The CDR3 DNA is TGTGCCAGCAGCTTAGGAGACCTCTACGAGCAGTACTTC.

This chain connects TRBV9 to TRBJ2-3; D is unresolved. CDR1 is SGDLS, CDR2 YYNGEE, per germline. V shed 3 bases and J shed 6 bases, with 11 bases lying between them. The CDR3 is made up of 13 amino acids. CDR3 region: CASSAPVGDTQYF. The CDR3 DNA is TGTGCCAGCAGCGCGCCCGTGGGGGATACGCAGTATTTT.

CDR3 loop: CASSLGRDPEGYTF. CDR3 nucleotide sequence: TGTGCCAGCAGCTTAGGGCGGGACCCCGAAGGCTACACCTTC. The chain is built from TRBV13 and TRBJ1-2; maybe TRBD1 (5 bases). Looked up from germline, CDR1 is PRHDT and CDR2 is FYEKMQ (reference sequence). V was shortened by 0 bases and J by 8 bases, with 13 bases between the two germline ends. The CDR3 sequence is 14 residues long.

The chain couples TRBV30 to TRBJ2-7, with D maybe TRBD1 (6 bases). With 3 bases removed from V and 0 bases from J, the gap between germline ends came to 12 bases. CDR3 length: 14 residues. The germline CDR1 and CDR2 sequences are GTSNPN and SVGIG (reference sequence). In DNA form, the CDR3 reads TGTGCCTGGAGCCCGGACAGAAACTCCTACGAGCAGTACTTC. It specifies CAWSPDRNSYEQYF.

The chain recombines TRBV11-2 with TRBJ2-5, with 8 bases lining up with TRBD2. CDR3 length: 18 amino acids. Trimming cost V 3 bases and J 0 bases; bases outside gene matches: 12. Germline CDR1 SGHAT, CDR2 FQNNGV. The CDR3 protein is CASSFPRTSGSNQETQYF. The DNA of the CDR3 is TGTGCCAGCAGCTTCCCGCGCACGAGCGGGAGTAACCAAGAGACCCAGTACTTC.

V usage is TRBV19 and J usage is TRBJ1-5; 8 nucleotides agree with TRBD1. J was trimmed by 6 bases and V by 9 bases; bases with no gene match: 13. Germline V lookup: CDR1 LNHDA, CDR2 SQIVND (reference sequence). This CDR3 has 15 residues. The CDR3 DNA follows: TGTGCCAGCTGGACCTACCAGGGGGCCTCTCAGCCCCAGCATTTT. This gives the protein CASWTYQGASQPQHF.

The V gene is TRBV15, the J gene TRBJ1-4; no clear D. CDR1 LNHNV and CDR2 YYDKDF come from the germline V gene (reference sequence). The CDR3 runs 16 residues. Trimming cost V 0 bases and J 0 bases, with 8 bases left between them. The chain's CDR3 is CATSRDSGATNEKLFF. CDR3 DNA: TGTGCCACCAGCAGAGATTCGGGCGCAACTAATGAAAAACTGTTTTTT. Variable domain in full (rest from reference TRBV15 and TRBJ1-4): DAMVIQNPRYQVTQFGKPVTLSCSQTLNHNVMYWYQQKSSQAPKLLFHYYDKDFNNEADTPDNFQSRRPNTSFCFLDIRSPGLGDTAMYLCATSRDSGATNEKLFFGSGTQLSVL.

J is TRBJ2-1 and V is TRBV10-1; 8 bases match TRBD2. Germline V gene lookup returns CDR1 WNHNN and CDR2 SYGVQD (reference sequence). The V segment lost 3 bases and the J segment 3 bases; nucleotides outside the gene matches: 4. The CDR3 extends over 15 amino acids. CDR3 nucleotide sequence: TGCGCCAGCAGTGAAGGCAGCGGGAGCTACAATGAGCAGTTCTTC. Its translation: CASSEGSGSYNEQFF.

V gene TRBV6-5 combines with J gene TRBJ2-7, with 9 bases fitting TRBD1. The CDR3 loop spans 14 amino acids. Germline V gene lookup returns CDR1 MNHEY and CDR2 SVGAGI. V gave up 5 bases and J gave up 2 bases; unmatched junction bases: 4. The CDR3 nucleotides read TGTGCCAGCAGTCTGGGACAGGGACCCTACGAGCAGTACTTC. Amino acids: CASSLGQGPYEQYF.

The chain joins TRBV5-1 to TRBJ2-2; weak D call: TRBD1 (6 bases). The CDR3 totals 15 residues. V lost 4 bases and J 6 bases, leaving 16 bases between the germline ends. CDR1 is SGHRS, CDR2 YFSETQ, per germline. This CDR3 reads CASSDIGGQPGELFF. CDR3 coding DNA: TGCGCCAGCAGCGACATAGGGGGTCAACCCGGGGAGCTGTTTTTT.

The chain links TRBV9 to TRBJ2-1; D possibly corresponds to TRBD1 (6 bases). This CDR3 is 16 amino acids long. The germline V gene has CDR1 SGDLS and CDR2 YYNGEE. Deletions cut 1 base from V and 6 bases from J, with 17 bases between. The CDR3: CASSVLGGVDVNEQFF. CDR3 coding DNA: TGTGCCAGCAGCGTACTAGGGGGAGTGGATGTCAATGAGCAGTTCTTC.

The chain combines TRBV29-1 with TRBJ2-1; D unclear. Trimming stripped 1 base from V and 4 bases from J, with 5 bases between. CDR1 and CDR2 from the germline V gene are SQVTM and ANQGSEA. The length of the CDR3 is 12 residues. The CDR3 DNA reads as TGCAGCGTTGAAGGGCCGTACAATGAGCAGTTCTTC. As protein: CSVEGPYNEQFF.

V gene TRBV5-5 combines with J gene TRBJ2-7; D is possibly TRBD1 or TRBD2 (5 bases each). Germline values: CDR1 SGHKS, CDR2 YYEKEE (reference sequence). Trimming shortened V by 5 bases and J by 6 bases, and 15 bases separated the two germline ends. The CDR3 sequence is 13 residues long. The CDR3 loop reads CASSYDVGGEQYF. The CDR3 bases are TGTGCCAGCAGTTATGATGTTGGGGGCGAGCAGTACTTC.

V is TRBV11-2 and J is TRBJ2-1; D remains unclear. The germline gives CDR1 SGHAT, CDR2 FQNNGV. The ends were cut back, 0 bases at V and 9 bases at J, with 9 bases in the middle. The length of the CDR3 is 13 residues. The CDR3 DNA is TGTGCCAGCAGCTTAGATCCGTTTTTTGAGCAGTTCTTC. Protein: CASSLDPFFEQFF.

The chain carries TRBV5-4 and TRBJ2-2, with D unresolved. V lost 2 bases and J lost 2, with 7 bases in between. Germline V gene lookup returns CDR1 SGHNT and CDR2 YYREEE (reference sequence). There are 14 residues in the CDR3. CDR3 nucleotides: TGTGCCAGCAGCTTATACCGAAACACCGGGGAGCTGTTTTTT. Translating gives CASSLYRNTGELFF.

This chain uses TRBV5-6 with TRBJ2-1, with no clear D. CDR3 size: 13 residues. V was shortened by 4 bases and J by 0 bases, with 5 bases between the two germline ends. Per germline, CDR1 SGHDT and CDR2 YYEEEE. In DNA, the CDR3 is TGTGCCAGCAGCCCCCGCTCCTACAATGAGCAGTTCTTC. This translates into CASSPRSYNEQFF. Based on the CDR3 plus reference TRBV5-6 and TRBJ2-1, the full variable domain is DAGVTQSPTHLIKTRGQQVTLRCSPKSGHDTVSWYQQALGQGPQFIFQYYEEEERQRGNFPDRFSGHQFPNYSSELNVNALLLGDSALYLCASSPRSYNEQFFGPGTRLTVL.

In nucleotides, the CDR3 is TGTGCCAGCAGCTTAGCGGGAGCTGGTGAGACCCAGTACTTC. It specifies CASSLAGAGETQYF. The rearrangement links TRBV5-5 to TRBJ2-5; 8 bases agree with TRBD2. The germline V gene encodes CDR1 SGHKS and CDR2 YYEKEE (reference sequence). This CDR3 comprises 14 residues. The trim removed 2 bases at V and 5 bases at J, leaving 5 bases unmatched.

The chain combines TRBV28 with TRBJ1-5; a possible D gene is TRBD1 (5 bases). Germline V lookup: CDR1 MDHEN, CDR2 SYDVKM. Trimming removed 5 bases at V and 3 bases at J, with 14 bases between. The CDR3 has 15 amino acids. The chain's CDR3 is CASSTARDVNQPQHF. CDR3 coding DNA: TGTGCCAGCAGTACCGCAAGGGACGTCAATCAGCCCCAGCATTTT.

The chain links TRBV2 to TRBJ2-2, with D unclear. The V and J ends lost 2 bases and 5 bases respectively, with 9 bases between them. From germline, CDR1 is SNHLY and CDR2 FYNNEI. The CDR3 covers 14 residues. CDR3: CASSEWPSTGELFF. DNA of the CDR3: TGTGCCAGCAGTGAATGGCCTAGTACCGGGGAGCTGTTTTTT. Variable domain in full (rest from reference TRBV2 and TRBJ2-2): EPEVTQTPSHQVTQMGQEVILRCVPISNHLYFYWYRQILGQKVEFLVSFYNNEISEKSEIFDDQFSVERPDGSNFTLKIRSTKLEDSAMYFCASSEWPSTGELFFGEGSRLTVL.

The chain has TRBV10-3 and TRBJ2-1; weak D call: TRBD2 (6 bases). CDR1 ENHRY and CDR2 SYGVKD come from the germline V gene. V was pared by 3 bases and J by 0 bases, with 21 bases between. The CDR3 has 19 residues. The CDR3 sequence is CAISEVSGSSLPSYNEQFF. The DNA of the CDR3 is TGTGCCATCAGTGAAGTTAGCGGATCCAGCCTACCCTCCTACAATGAGCAGTTCTTC.